This T cell receptor (beta chain) was sequenced for a study of blood T cells in healthy people across ages. The sample holds a few counts of this clonotype. The second PCR ran roughly 7 to 12 cycles with a sample-barcoded 5' primer and J-beta primers. Each CDR3 protein gets one entry after TCRdb re-called the 5' RACE reads with MiXCR. The sample includes a few hundred thousand distinct CDR3 sequences, roughly a quarter of them seen just once. Germline assignment: CDR1 SGHTA and CDR2 FQGNSA. The CDR3 has 17 residues. The J segment lost 2 bases and the V segment lost 5 bases, leaving 10 bases of the junction unmatched. The same sample was also used in a study of T cells of mothers and their children.

This receptor was identified in a boy under 10 years old in good health. Sequenced: blood. The chain uses TRBV7-2 and TRBJ2-5, with 11 bases fitting TRBD2. CDR3 DNA sequence: TGTGCCAGCAGCCGGGTCCCTAGCGGGAGGCAGCAAGAGACCCAGTACTTC. Amino acids: CASSRVPSGRQQETQYF.